The 12 T cell receptor beta chains below come from one sample, sequenced in a study of blood T cells in healthy people across ages (dated by TCRdb to between 2015 and 2016). The library relied on 5' RACE. These reads were obtained on an Illumina HiSeq 2500. A second about 6 to 11 cycle PCR used a sample-barcoded 5' primer and a J-beta primer mix. In-frame beta chains were kept once TCRdb had trimmed the public reads at Q25 with fastp and called clones with MiXCR. For every CDR3 protein sequence, its rows merge into one entry that carries the most common genes and DNA. This sample comprises approximately 1,100,000 distinct CDR3 sequences, more than 35% of them detected only once. Together, the top ten hold 15% to 20% of the sample. The sample consisted of blood. Receptor source: a woman in her fifties or sixties in good health.

This clonotype was seen a few times. The chain links TRBV25-1 to TRBJ2-5, with D maybe TRBD2 (5 bases). The germline gives CDR1 MGHDK, CDR2 SYGVNS. This CDR3 comprises 16 residues. V was trimmed by 2 bases and J by 4 bases, leaving 17 bases between them. The CDR3 DNA sequence: TGTGCCAGCAGTGAAGGTCCGGGGAAGGTGAGAGAGACCCAGTACTTC. Its translation: CASSEGPGKVRETQYF.

The chain couples TRBV11-2 to TRBJ2-5; 12 positions match TRBD2. Germline V gene data show CDR1 as SGHAT and CDR2 as FQNNGV. Unmatched junction bases numbered 3, after V lost 3 bases and J lost 1 base. The CDR3 runs to 16 residues. CDR3 DNA: TGTGCCAGCAGCTTTGGACTAGCGGGACGCCAAGAGACCCAGTACTTC. Its translation: CASSFGLAGRQETQYF.

In this sample, this clonotype turned up a few times. The chain uses TRBV7-9 and TRBJ2-5; the match to TRBD1 covers 10 bases. The CDR3 spans 15 residues. The V gene end was trimmed by 4 bases and the J gene end by 5 bases; junction bases not matched to a gene: 7. In germline, CDR1 is SEHNR, CDR2 FQNEAQ (reference sequence). The CDR3 region has the DNA TGTGCCAGCAGCTCCATGACAGGGGGCGCGGAGACCCAGTACTTC. Translated, it gives CASSSMTGGAETQYF. Together with reference TRBV7-9 and TRBJ2-5, the CDR3 gives the full variable domain: DTGVSQNPRHKITKRGQNVTFRCDPISEHNRLYWYRQTLGQGPEFLTYFQNEAQLEKSRLLSDRFSAERPKGSFSTLEIQRTEQGDSAMYLCASSSMTGGAETQYFGPGTRLLVL.

This clonotype was recorded only once. The J gene is TRBJ2-7, the V gene TRBV28; unclear D gene. Germline CDR1 MDHEN, CDR2 SYDVKM. Trimming removed 2 bases at V and 1 base at J, with 18 bases between. This CDR3 contains 17 residues. The CDR3 DNA follows: TGTGCCAGCAGTTTAAGTACAGCCTCCCTCCCTTCCTACGAGCAGTACTTC. Translating it yields CASSLSTASLPSYEQYF.

Only a few counts were recorded for this clonotype. CDR3 loop: CATSDLGDEQYF. The CDR3 DNA is TGTGCCACCAGTGATTTGGGAGACGAGCAGTACTTC. J is TRBJ2-7 and V is TRBV24-1; D is undetermined. Germline V CDR1 and CDR2: KGHDR, SFDVKD. Trimming shortened V by 0 bases and J by 5 bases, and 4 bases separated the two germline ends. CDR3 length: 12 residues.

This clonotype was seen a single time. V gene TRBV12-3 or TRBV12-4 combines with J gene TRBJ1-4; TRBD1 aligns across 11 bases. CDR3 length: 15 amino acids. V lost 5 bases, J lost 13 bases, and 12 bases stayed unmatched. CDR3 bases: TGTGCCAGCAGTCCGGGGACAGGGGGTGGTAATGGACTGTTTTTT. This codes for CASSPGTGGGNGLFF.

A word on this clonotype: This CDR3 is missing its conserved last phenylalanine or tryptophan, likely due to a read error. The rearrangement joins TRBV7-2 to TRBJ2-7, with D tentatively TRBD1 (6 bases). The J call could be wrong; TRBJ2-5 is a better fit for the DNA end. Germline CDR1 and CDR2: SGHTA and FQGNSA. The length of the CDR3 is 14 residues. The CDR3 loop reads CASSLAPRGETQYL. CDR3 in DNA: TGTGCCAGCAGCTTAGCCCCAAGGGGGGAGACCCAGTACTTA.

V and J are TRBV20-1 and TRBJ1-1; no reliable D call. V dropped 2 bases and J dropped 1 base, with 8 bases sitting between them. CDR1 DFQATT and CDR2 SNEGSKA come from the germline V gene (reference sequence). The CDR3 is 13 residues long. CDR3 bases: TGCAGTGCTAGATGGGGAGGGAACACTGAAGCTTTCTTT. This translates into CSARWGGNTEAFF.

This chain uses TRBV14 with TRBJ2-7, with 9 nucleotides matching TRBD2. The germline V gene has CDR1 SGHDN and CDR2 FVKESK. The V gene end was trimmed by 1 base and the J gene end by 5 bases; junction bases not matched to a gene: 9. The CDR3 extends over 16 amino acids. CDR3 nucleotide sequence: TGTGCCAGCAGCCAAGGGTGGCTAGCGGGACGGAACGAGCAGTACTTC. This gives the protein CASSQGWLAGRNEQYF.

The chain combines TRBV6-2 or TRBV6-3 with TRBJ2-1; D is possibly TRBD1 or TRBD2 (6 bases each). V was shortened by 6 bases and J by 0 bases, with 12 bases between the two germline ends. Per the germline V gene, CDR1 is MNHEY and CDR2 is SVGEGT. The CDR3 has 15 residues. The CDR3 loop is CASSRGQSSYNEQFF. CDR3 DNA sequence: TGTGCCAGCAGCCGGGGGCAGAGCTCCTACAATGAGCAGTTCTTC.

CDR3 region: CASRQSGAFSSGANVLTF. As DNA, the CDR3 is TGTGCCAGCAGACAATCTGGGGCCTTCAGCTCTGGGGCCAACGTCCTGACTTTC. The chain uses TRBV6-2 or TRBV6-3 and TRBJ2-6, with D perhaps TRBD1 (5 bases). CDR1 is MNHEY and CDR2 is SVGEGT in the germline V gene. The CDR3 runs to 18 residues. V gave up 6 bases and J gave up 0 bases, with 18 bases separating them.

The chain links TRBV6-1 to TRBJ2-5; D could derive from TRBD1 or TRBD2 (5 bases each). The tail of the sequence fits TRBJ2-7 better, so the J call may be wrong. CDR3 length equals 13 residues. Per germline, CDR1 MNHNS and CDR2 SASEGT. CDR3 residues: CASSEAPGTEQYF. In DNA form, the CDR3 reads TGTGCCAGCAGTGAAGCGCCGGGGACCGAGCAGTACTTC.